This entry is about one T cell receptor beta chain. TCRdb independently ran MiXCR on the 5' RACE reads; one entry per CDR3 protein. The data contain tens of thousands of distinct CDR3 sequences, 5% to 7% of them singletons. This entry belongs to a study of early T cells in non-severe SARS-CoV-2 infection. With 5 bases removed from V and 2 bases from J, the gap between germline ends came to 15 bases. The CDR3 sequence is 16 residues long. Germline V gives CDR1 SGHTA, CDR2 FQGNSA. The TCR comes from an adult who was a healthcare worker with PCR-confirmed SARS-CoV-2 infection or an uninfected control (not recorded which). The V call is TRBV7-2, the J call TRBJ1-4, with D perhaps matching TRBD1 (5 bases). The material sequenced was whole blood. CDR3 loop: CASSPRVGATNEKLFF. The CDR3 nucleotides are TGTGCCAGCAGCCCAAGGGTAGGGGCTACTAATGAAAAACTGTTTTTT.